The 9 T cell receptor beta chains listed next were all sequenced from one sample in a study of shared clonotypes between healthy human individuals. The protocol was immunoSEQ multiplex PCR, while the TCRdb copy is restricted to in-frame clones and leaves out a portion. The sample lists 2.5 million or so clones, around nine tenths seen once, with around 0.14% in the top ten. Source material: naive CD4+ T cells sorted from blood. Subset noted: CD45RA+ positively selected. These receptor sequences come from a man younger than 35 in good health.

DNA of the CDR3: TGTGCCAGCAGCCCGACACCGTATAGCAATCAGCCCCAGCATTTT. Residues: CASSPTPYSNQPQHF. The genes are TRBV6-5 and TRBJ1-5; D is unclear. Germline CDR1 and CDR2: MNHEY and SVGAGI. The CDR3 is made up of 15 amino acids. Trimming took off 6 bases at V and 0 bases at J, with 12 bases between the two ends.

J is TRBJ2-1 and V is TRBV29-1; tentative D call: TRBD1 (5 bases). CDR1 and CDR2 from the germline V gene are SQVTM and ANQGSEA. The CDR3 spans 12 residues. The germline V and J ends were trimmed by 8 bases and 8 bases, with 16 bases remaining between them. CDR3 loop: CSTEDRGDEQFF. The CDR3 DNA reads as TGCAGCACCGAGGATAGGGGCGATGAGCAGTTCTTC.

This clone was observed a few times. At one end the junction does not follow the germline gene, possibly because of a read error. The chain joins TRBV7-7 to TRBJ1-1, with TRBD1 as a possible D gene (6 bases). This CDR3 comprises 14 residues. CDR1 is SSHAT, CDR2 FNYEAQ, per germline (reference sequence). In DNA, the CDR3 is TGTGCTAGCAGCTACGCACAGGGGAACACTGAAGCTTTCTTT. This encodes CASSYAQGNTEAFF. Variable domain in full (rest from reference TRBV7-7 and TRBJ1-1): GAGVSQSPRYKVTKRGQDVTLRCDPISSHATLYWYQQALGQGPEFLTYFNYEAQPDKSGLPSDRFSAERPEGSISTLTIQRTEQRDSAMYRCASSYAQGNTEAFFGQGTRLTVV.

This clone has only one observation. The chain employs TRBV5-1 and TRBJ2-5; 7 bases fit TRBD1. This CDR3 is built from 15 residues. V dropped 0 bases and J dropped 3; count of bases not matched to a gene: 5. Germline values: CDR1 SGHRS, CDR2 YFSETQ. CDR3 nucleotide sequence: TGCGCCAGCAGCTTGGCCGGGACAGCCAAAGAGACCCAGTACTTC. Its translation is CASSLAGTAKETQYF.

The rearrangement links TRBV7-8 to TRBJ2-7; D is possibly TRBD2 (7 bases). Germline-derived CDR1 and CDR2 are SGHVS and FQNEAQ. The germline V and J ends were trimmed by 1 base and 6 bases, with 16 bases remaining between them. CDR3 length: 15 amino acids. CDR3 region: CASSLVGGGAPEQYF. CDR3 DNA sequence: TGTGCCAGCAGCTTAGTGGGAGGGGGGGCCCCCGAGCAGTACTTC.

V gene TRBV10-2 combines with J gene TRBJ2-5; D gene ambiguous. CDR1 and CDR2 from the germline V gene are WSHSY and SAAADI. Trimming stripped 7 bases from V and 4 bases from J, with 7 bases between. This CDR3 region has 11 residues. CDR3 nucleotide sequence: TGCGCCAGCACCCTAGGAGAGACCCAGTACTTC. Protein sequence: CASTLGETQYF.

V and J are TRBV25-1 and TRBJ1-3; D is unclear. With 6 bases removed from V and 4 bases from J, the gap between germline ends came to 16 bases. The CDR3 length is 15 residues. The germline V gene encodes CDR1 MGHDK and CDR2 SYGVNS. For the CDR3, the DNA is TGTGCCAGCAGCAAAGACAACCCGATCGGAAACACCATATATTTT. The encoded protein is CASSKDNPIGNTIYF.

V and J are TRBV18 and TRBJ2-3; TRBD2 aligns across 8 bases. The CDR3 has 18 amino acids. Germline V gene data show CDR1 as KGHSH and CDR2 as LQKENI. V shed 3 bases, J shed 0 bases, and the junction held 11 bases outside the gene matches. This CDR3 reads CASSPLVVERGSTDTQYF. As DNA, the CDR3 is TGTGCCAGCTCACCGTTGGTCGTTGAGCGGGGGAGCACAGATACGCAGTATTTT.

This sequence joins TRBV25-1 and TRBJ2-5; TRBD2 is a possible D gene (6 bases). V lost 0 bases and J 5 bases, leaving 13 bases between the germline ends. Germline lookup yields CDR1 MGHDK and CDR2 SYGVNS. The CDR3 totals 15 residues. The CDR3 DNA reads TGTGCCAGCAGTGAATACGGAGGGGCCGCGGAGACCCAGTACTTC. Translation: CASSEYGGAAETQYF.